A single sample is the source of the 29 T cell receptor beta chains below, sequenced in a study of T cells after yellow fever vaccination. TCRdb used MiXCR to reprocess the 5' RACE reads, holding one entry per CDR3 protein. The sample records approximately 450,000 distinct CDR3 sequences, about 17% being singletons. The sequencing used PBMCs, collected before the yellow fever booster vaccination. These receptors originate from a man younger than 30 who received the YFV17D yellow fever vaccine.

CDR3 in DNA: TGCGCCAGCAGCCAAGAGTGGTTATTCCAGGGGCTGGGGGCAGTTGCGCAGTATTTT. Amino acids: CASSQEWLFQGLGAVAQYF. J is TRBJ2-3 and V is TRBV4-3; tentatively, D is TRBD1 (6 bases). The CDR3 runs 19 residues. Germline lookup yields CDR1 LGHNA and CDR2 YSLEER. Trimming shortened V by 0 bases and J by 10 bases, and 29 bases separated the two germline ends.

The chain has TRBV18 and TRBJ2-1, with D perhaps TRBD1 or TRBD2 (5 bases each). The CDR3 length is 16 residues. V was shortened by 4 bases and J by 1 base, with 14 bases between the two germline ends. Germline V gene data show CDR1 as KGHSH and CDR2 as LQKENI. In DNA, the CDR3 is TGTGCCAGCTCACGGCCGGTTGGGGGTTCCTACAATGAGCAGTTCTTC. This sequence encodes CASSRPVGGSYNEQFF. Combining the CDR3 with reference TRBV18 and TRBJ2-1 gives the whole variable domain NAGVMQNPRHLVRRRGQEARLRCSPMKGHSHVYWYRQLPEEGLKFMVYLQKENIIDESGMPKERFSAEFPKEGPSILRIQQVVRGDSAAYFCASSRPVGGSYNEQFFGPGTRLTVL.

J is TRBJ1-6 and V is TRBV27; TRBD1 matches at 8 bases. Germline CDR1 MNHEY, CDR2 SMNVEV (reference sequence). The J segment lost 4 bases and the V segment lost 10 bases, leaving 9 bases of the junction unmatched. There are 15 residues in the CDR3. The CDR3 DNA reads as TGTGCCACCCGGACAGGGCTAGAGTATAATTCACCCCTCCACTTT. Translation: CATRTGLEYNSPLHF.

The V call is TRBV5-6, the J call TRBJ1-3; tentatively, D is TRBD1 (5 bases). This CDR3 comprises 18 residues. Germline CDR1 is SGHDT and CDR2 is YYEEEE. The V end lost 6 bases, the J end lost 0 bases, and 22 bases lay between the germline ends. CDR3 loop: CASTQLGGALFSGNTIYF. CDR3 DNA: TGTGCCAGCACCCAACTAGGAGGGGCCCTCTTCTCTGGAAACACCATATATTTT.

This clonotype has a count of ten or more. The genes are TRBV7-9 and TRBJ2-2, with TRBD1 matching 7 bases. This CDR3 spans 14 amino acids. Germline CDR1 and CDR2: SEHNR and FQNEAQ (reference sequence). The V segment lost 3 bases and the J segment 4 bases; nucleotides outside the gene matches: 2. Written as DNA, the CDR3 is TGTGCCAGCAGCTTCGGGACAGCCACCGGGGAGCTGTTTTTT. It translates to CASSFGTATGELFF. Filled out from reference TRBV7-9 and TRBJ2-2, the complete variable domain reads DTGVSQNPRHKITKRGQNVTFRCDPISEHNRLYWYRQTLGQGPEFLTYFQNEAQLEKSRLLSDRFSAERPKGSFSTLEIQRTEQGDSAMYLCASSFGTATGELFFGEGSRLTVL.

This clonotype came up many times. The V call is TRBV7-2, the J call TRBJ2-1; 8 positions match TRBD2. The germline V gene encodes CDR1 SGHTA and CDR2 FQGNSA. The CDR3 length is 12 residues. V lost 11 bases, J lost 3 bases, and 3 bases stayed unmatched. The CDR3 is CASSGGYNEQFF. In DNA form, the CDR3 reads TGTGCCTCCAGCGGGGGCTACAATGAGCAGTTCTTC.

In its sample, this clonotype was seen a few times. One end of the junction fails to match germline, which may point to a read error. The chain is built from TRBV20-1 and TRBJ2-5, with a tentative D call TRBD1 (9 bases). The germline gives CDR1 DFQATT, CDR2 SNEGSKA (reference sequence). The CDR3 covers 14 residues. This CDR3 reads CSAGTGRAGVNQHF. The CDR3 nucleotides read TGCAGTGCGGGGACAGGGCGAGCGGGGGTGAATCAGCACTTC.

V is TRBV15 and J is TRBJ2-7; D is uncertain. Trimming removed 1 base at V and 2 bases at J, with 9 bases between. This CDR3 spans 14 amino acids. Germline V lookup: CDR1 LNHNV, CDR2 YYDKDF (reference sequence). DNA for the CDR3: TGTGCCACCAGCAGAGTTCGGGTGACCTACGAGCAGTACTTC. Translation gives CATSRVRVTYEQYF.

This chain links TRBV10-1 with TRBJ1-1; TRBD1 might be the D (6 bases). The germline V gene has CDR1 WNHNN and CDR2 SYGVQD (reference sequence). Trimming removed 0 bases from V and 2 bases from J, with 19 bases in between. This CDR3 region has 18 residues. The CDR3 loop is CASSESISGAGTNTEAFF. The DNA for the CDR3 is TGCGCCAGCAGTGAGTCTATCTCGGGGGCAGGTACCAACACTGAAGCTTTCTTT.

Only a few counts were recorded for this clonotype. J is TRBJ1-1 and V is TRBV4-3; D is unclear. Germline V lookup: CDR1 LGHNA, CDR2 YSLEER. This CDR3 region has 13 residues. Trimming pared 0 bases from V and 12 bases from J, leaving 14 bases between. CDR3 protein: CASSQDWAEESFF. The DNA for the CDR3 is TGCGCCAGCAGCCAAGATTGGGCTGAGGAATCTTTCTTT.

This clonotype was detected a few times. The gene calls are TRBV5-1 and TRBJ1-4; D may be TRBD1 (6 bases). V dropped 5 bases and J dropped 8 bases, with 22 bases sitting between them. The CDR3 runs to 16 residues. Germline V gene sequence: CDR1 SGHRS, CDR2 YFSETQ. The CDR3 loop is CASRPSKTGRKEKLFF. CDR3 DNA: TGCGCCAGCAGGCCCTCAAAGACAGGCCGTAAAGAAAAACTGTTTTTT.

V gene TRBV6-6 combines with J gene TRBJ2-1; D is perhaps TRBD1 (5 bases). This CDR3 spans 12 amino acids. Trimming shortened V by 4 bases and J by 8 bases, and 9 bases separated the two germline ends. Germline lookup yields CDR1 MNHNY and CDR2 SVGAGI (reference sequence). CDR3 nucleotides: TGTGCCAGCAGTTCACAGGTTGATGAGCAGTTCTTC. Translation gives CASSSQVDEQFF.

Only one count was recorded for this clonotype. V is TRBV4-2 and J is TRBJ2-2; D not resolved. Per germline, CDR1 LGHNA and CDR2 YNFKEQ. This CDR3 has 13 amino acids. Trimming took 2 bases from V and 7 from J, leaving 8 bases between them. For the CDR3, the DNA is TGTGCCAGCAGCCAACAGTCATTCGGGGAGCTGTTTTTT. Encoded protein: CASSQQSFGELFF.

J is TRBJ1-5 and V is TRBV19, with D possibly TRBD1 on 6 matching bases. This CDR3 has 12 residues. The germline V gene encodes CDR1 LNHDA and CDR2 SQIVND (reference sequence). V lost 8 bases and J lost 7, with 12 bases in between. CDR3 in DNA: TGTGCCAGTGGACAGTTCCCCCAGCCCCAGCATTTT. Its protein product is CASGQFPQPQHF.

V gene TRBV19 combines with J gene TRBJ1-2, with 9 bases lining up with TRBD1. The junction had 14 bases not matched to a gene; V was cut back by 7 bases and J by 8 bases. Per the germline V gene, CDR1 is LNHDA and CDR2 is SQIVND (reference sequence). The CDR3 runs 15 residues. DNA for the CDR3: TGTGCCAGTACCACAACAGGGGGCGTCCGGCAGGGCTACACCTTC. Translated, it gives CASTTTGGVRQGYTF.

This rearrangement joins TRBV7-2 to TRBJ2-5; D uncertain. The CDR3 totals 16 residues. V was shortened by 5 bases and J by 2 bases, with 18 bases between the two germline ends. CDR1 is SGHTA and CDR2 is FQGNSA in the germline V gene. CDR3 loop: CASSTRFGLRQETQYF. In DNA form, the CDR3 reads TGTGCCAGCAGCACAAGGTTCGGGCTCAGACAAGAGACCCAGTACTTC.

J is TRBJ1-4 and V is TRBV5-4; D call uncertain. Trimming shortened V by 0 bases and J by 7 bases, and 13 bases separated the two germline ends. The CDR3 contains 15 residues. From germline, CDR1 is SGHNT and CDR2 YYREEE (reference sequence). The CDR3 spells CASSLGQPRFEKLFF. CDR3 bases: TGTGCCAGCAGCTTGGGGCAGCCCCGATTTGAAAAACTGTTTTTT.

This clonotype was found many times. Written as DNA, the CDR3 is TGCAGTGCTGAAAACCCGGGACTACAAGAGACCCAGTACTTC. Protein sequence: CSAENPGLQETQYF. The chain employs TRBV20-1 and TRBJ2-5, with TRBD2 identical over 7 bases. The germline V gene has CDR1 DFQATT and CDR2 SNEGSKA (reference sequence). The CDR3 is 14 residues long. Losses at the gene ends were 5 bases for V and 2 bases for J; bases not matched to a gene: 8.

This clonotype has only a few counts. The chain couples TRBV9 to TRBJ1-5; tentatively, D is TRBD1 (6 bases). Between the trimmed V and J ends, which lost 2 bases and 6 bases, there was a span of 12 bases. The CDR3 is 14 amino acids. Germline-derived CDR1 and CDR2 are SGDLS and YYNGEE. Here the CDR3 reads CASSVGDIGQPQHF. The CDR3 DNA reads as TGTGCCAGCAGCGTGGGGGACATTGGTCAGCCCCAGCATTTT.

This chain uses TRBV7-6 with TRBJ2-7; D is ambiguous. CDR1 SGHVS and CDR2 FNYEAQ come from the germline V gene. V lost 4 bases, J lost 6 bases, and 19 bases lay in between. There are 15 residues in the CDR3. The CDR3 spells CASSSIFDETAEQYF. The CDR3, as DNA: TGTGCCAGCAGCTCGATCTTCGACGAGACGGCCGAGCAGTACTTC. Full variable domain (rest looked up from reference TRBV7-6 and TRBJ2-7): GAGVSQSPRYKVTKRGQDVALRCDPISGHVSLYWYRQALGQGPEFLTYFNYEAQQDKSGLPNDRFSAERPEGSISTLTIQRTEQRDSAMYRCASSSIFDETAEQYFGPGTRLTVT.

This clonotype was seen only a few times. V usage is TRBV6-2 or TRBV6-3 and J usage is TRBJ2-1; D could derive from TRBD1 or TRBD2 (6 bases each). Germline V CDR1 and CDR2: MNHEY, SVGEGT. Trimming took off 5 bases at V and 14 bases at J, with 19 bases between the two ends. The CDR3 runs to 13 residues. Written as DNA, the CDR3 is TGTGCCAGCAGTGACCCCGGGGGCCAGGCGGAGTTCTTC. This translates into CASSDPGGQAEFF.

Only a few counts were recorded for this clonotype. The CDR3 nucleotides are TGCAGTGCTACTGGGACAAGACTTAGCACAGATACGCAGTATTTT. Translated, it gives CSATGTRLSTDTQYF. The chain couples TRBV20-1 to TRBJ2-3, with D maybe TRBD1 (6 bases). Trimming stripped 4 bases from V and 0 bases from J, with 14 bases between. The CDR3 length is 15 residues. Germline CDR1 is DFQATT and CDR2 is SNEGSKA (reference sequence).

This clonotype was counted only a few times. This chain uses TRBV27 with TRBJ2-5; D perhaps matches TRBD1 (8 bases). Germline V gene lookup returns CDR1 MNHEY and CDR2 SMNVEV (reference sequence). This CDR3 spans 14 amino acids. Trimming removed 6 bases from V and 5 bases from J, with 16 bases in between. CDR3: CASSDRGGRETQYF. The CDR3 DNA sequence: TGTGCCAGCAGCGACAGGGGAGGGCGGGAGACCCAGTACTTC.

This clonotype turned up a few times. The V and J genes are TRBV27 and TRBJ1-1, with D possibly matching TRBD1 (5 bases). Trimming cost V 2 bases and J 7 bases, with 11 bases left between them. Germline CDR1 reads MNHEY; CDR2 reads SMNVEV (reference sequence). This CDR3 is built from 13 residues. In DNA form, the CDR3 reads TGTGCCAGCAGTTTAAATAGGGGAAGTGAAGCTTTCTTT. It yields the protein CASSLNRGSEAFF.

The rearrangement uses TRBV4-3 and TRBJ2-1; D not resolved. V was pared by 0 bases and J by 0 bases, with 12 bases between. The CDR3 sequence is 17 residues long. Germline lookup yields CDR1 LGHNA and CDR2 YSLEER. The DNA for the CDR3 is TGCGCCAGCAGCCAAGATCGGTACAGCTACTCCTACAATGAGCAGTTCTTC. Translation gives CASSQDRYSYSYNEQFF.

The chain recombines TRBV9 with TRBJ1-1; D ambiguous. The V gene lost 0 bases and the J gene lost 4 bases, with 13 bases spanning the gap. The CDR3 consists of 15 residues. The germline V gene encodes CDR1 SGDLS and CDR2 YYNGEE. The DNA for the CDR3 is TGTGCCAGCAGCGTAGGTTCAGGTATGGGCACTGAAGCTTTCTTT. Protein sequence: CASSVGSGMGTEAFF.

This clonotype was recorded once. The CDR3 DNA reads TGCGCCAGCAGTGAGTTATTAGCAGGGGAGCAGTACGTC. The encoded protein is CASSELLAGEQYV. The V gene is TRBV10-2, the J gene TRBJ2-7, with D possibly TRBD1 on 5 matching bases. CDR3 length equals 13 residues. Trimming cost V 1 base and J 7 bases, with 11 bases left between them. Germline loops: CDR1 WSHSY, CDR2 SAAADI.

In DNA, the CDR3 is TGTGCCAGCAGCTTATTCGCAATGACTAGCGGGGACACAGATACGCAGTATTTT. It encodes CASSLFAMTSGDTDTQYF. V is TRBV7-3 and J is TRBJ2-3; TRBD2 aligns across 11 bases. Germline V CDR1 and CDR2: SGHTA, FQGTGA. There are 18 residues in the CDR3. Trimming removed 2 bases from V and 2 bases from J; junction bases left unmatched: 9.

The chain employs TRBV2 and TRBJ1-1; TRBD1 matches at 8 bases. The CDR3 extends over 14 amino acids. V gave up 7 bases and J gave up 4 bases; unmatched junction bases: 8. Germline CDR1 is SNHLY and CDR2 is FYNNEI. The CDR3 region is CASIKTGEGTEAFF. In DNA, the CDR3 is TGTGCCAGCATAAAGACAGGGGAAGGCACTGAAGCTTTCTTT. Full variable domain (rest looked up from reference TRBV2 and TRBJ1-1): EPEVTQTPSHQVTQMGQEVILRCVPISNHLYFYWYRQILGQKVEFLVSFYNNEISEKSEIFDDQFSVERPDGSNFTLKIRSTKLEDSAMYFCASIKTGEGTEAFFGQGTRLTVV.